The next 26 T cell receptor beta chains were all read from a single sample in a study of T-cell reconstitution after alpha-beta-depleted transplantation in children. The authors prepared the TCRbeta library with unique molecular identifiers. TCRdb recomputed calls from the PCR reads with MiXCR, one row per CDR3 protein. Seen here are about 460,000 distinct CDR3 sequences, roughly a tenth observed once, and the top ten hold 2% to 2.5%. The sample was PBMCs, taken before TCRalphabeta/CD19-depleted stem cell transplant. These TCRs come from a child between 2 and 9 years old with inherited bone marrow failure, due to receive a stem cell transplant.

About this clonotype: A much bigger clone sits one base away, suggesting this may be a read error. The V and J genes are TRBV5-1 and TRBJ2-1, with 7 bases matching TRBD2. The V and J ends lost 0 bases and 11 bases, in that order; junction bases with no gene match: 8. Germline V CDR1 and CDR2: SGHRS, YFSETQ. This CDR3 is built from 14 residues. The CDR3 nucleotides are TGCGCCAGCAGCTTGGCCCAACTAGCGTATAAGCAGTTCTTC. Its protein is CASSLAQLAYKQFF.

The gene calls are TRBV4-1 and TRBJ1-2; maybe TRBD1 (5 bases). Trimming removed 0 bases at V and 8 bases at J, with 13 bases between. Germline V gene sequence: CDR1 MGHRA, CDR2 YSYEKL. The CDR3 consists of 14 residues. CDR3 DNA: TGCGCCAGCAGCCAAGACGGGGGGAGGGCGGGCTACACCTTC. It codes for CASSQDGGRAGYTF.

This clonotype has at least ten counts. The chain couples TRBV12-3 or TRBV12-4 to TRBJ2-1; 8 positions match TRBD2. J was trimmed by 3 bases and V by 6 bases; bases with no gene match: 7. CDR3 length: 15 residues. CDR3: CASSLGLAIYNEQFF. The CDR3 DNA reads as TGTGCCAGCAGCCTAGGACTAGCTATCTACAATGAGCAGTTCTTC.

On this clonotype itself: Relative to the germline gene, one junction end is altered; a read error may explain this. The chain links TRBV6-5 to TRBJ2-1; 11 bases are shared with TRBD2. This CDR3 contains 15 residues. The germline CDR1 and CDR2 sequences are MNHEY and SVGAGI. CDR3 DNA sequence: TGTCCCAGCAGTTCAGGGACTAGCGGTTACAATGAGCAGTTCTTC. This gives the protein CPSSSGTSGYNEQFF.

At least ten counts were recorded for this clonotype. The rearrangement links TRBV12-3 or TRBV12-4 to TRBJ2-1; no firm D call. The CDR3 spans 12 residues. Trimming stripped 6 bases from V and 8 bases from J, with 11 bases between. CDR3 amino acids: CASRTLSYEQFF. Written as DNA, the CDR3 is TGTGCCAGCAGGACCCTTAGCTATGAGCAGTTCTTC.

Many counts were recorded for this clonotype. The chain combines TRBV5-1 with TRBJ2-5; D is possibly TRBD2 (6 bases). The germline V gene encodes CDR1 SGHRS and CDR2 YFSETQ. V lost 2 bases and J 1 base, leaving 12 bases between the germline ends. CDR3 length: 15 residues. The CDR3 sequence: CASSFTGVSQETQYF. The DNA for the CDR3 is TGCGCCAGCAGCTTTACGGGAGTGTCCCAAGAGACCCAGTACTTC.

This clonotype was picked up many times. This chain links TRBV7-2 with TRBJ2-1, with 9 bases fitting TRBD2. The germline V gene encodes CDR1 SGHTA and CDR2 FQGNSA. J gave up 4 bases and V 2 bases, and 6 bases lay outside the gene matches. There are 16 residues in the CDR3. The CDR3: CASSLRIAGVYNEQFF. CDR3 sequence (DNA): TGTGCCAGCAGCTTAAGGATAGCGGGAGTTTACAATGAGCAGTTCTTC.

Many counts were recorded for this clonotype. V gene TRBV29-1 combines with J gene TRBJ2-7, with no clear D. CDR3 length: 11 amino acids. Trimming removed 4 bases from V and 6 bases from J, with 10 bases in between. The germline CDR1 and CDR2 sequences are SQVTM and ANQGSEA. Here the CDR3 reads CSVGPPSEQYF. The CDR3 DNA is TGCAGCGTTGGACCCCCCTCCGAGCAGTACTTC.

The CDR3 DNA reads as TGTGCCAGCAGCCTAAAGGGACAGGGGGCTTCGTTGGCCAAAAACATTCAGTACTTC. It yields the protein CASSLKGQGASLAKNIQYF. The J gene is TRBJ2-4, the V gene TRBV12-3 or TRBV12-4; 12 nucleotides line up with TRBD1. V lost 6 bases and J lost 1; bases outside the gene matches: 13. The CDR3 has 19 amino acids.

CDR3 nucleotides: TGTGCCAGCAGCTTTGGTCTAGCGGCGACCTACGAGCAGTACTTC. Translation gives CASSFGLAATYEQYF. The rearrangement joins TRBV5-4 to TRBJ2-7; 7 bases match TRBD2. Per the germline V gene, CDR1 is SGHNT and CDR2 is YYREEE (reference sequence). CDR3 size: 15 residues. V was clipped by 2 bases and J by 2 bases; unmatched bases: 7. The whole variable domain, remainder taken from reference TRBV5-4 and TRBJ2-7, is ETGVTQSPTHLIKTRGQQVTLRCSSQSGHNTVSWYQQALGQGPQFIFQYYREEENGRGNFPPRFSGLQFPNYSSELNVNALELDDSALYLCASSFGLAATYEQYFGPGTRLTVT.

This clonotype has at least ten counts. The chain is built from TRBV15 and TRBJ2-7; unclear D gene. CDR1 LNHNV and CDR2 YYDKDF come from the germline V gene (reference sequence). The CDR3 runs to 15 residues. Trimming took 0 bases from V and 6 from J, leaving 15 bases between them. The CDR3 loop is CATSRDPSRSGEQYF. The CDR3 DNA reads TGTGCCACCAGCAGAGATCCCTCCAGGTCTGGCGAGCAGTACTTC.

A word on this clonotype: The junction departs from germline at one end; a sequencing error may be responsible. The chain uses TRBV29-1 and TRBJ2-1; TRBD2 aligns across 14 bases. Germline CDR1 is SQVTM and CDR2 is ANQGSEA. This CDR3 has 14 residues. CDR3 protein: CGVTTSGRATEQFF. In DNA, the CDR3 is TGCGGCGTTACGACTAGCGGGAGGGCCACTGAGCAGTTCTTC.

Many counts were recorded for this clonotype. This CDR3 reads CASSQGRESYEQYF. The CDR3 coding sequence is TGTGCCAGCAGCCAAGGGCGGGAGTCCTACGAGCAGTACTTC. The genes are TRBV4-2 and TRBJ2-7, with 7 positions matching TRBD2. The CDR3 runs to 14 residues. The trim removed 1 base at V and 1 base at J, leaving 1 base unmatched. Germline V gene sequence: CDR1 LGHNA, CDR2 YNFKEQ.

This clonotype was recorded many times. The gene calls are TRBV7-2 and TRBJ2-7; D remains ambiguous. The CDR3 is 14 residues long. From germline, CDR1 is SGHTA and CDR2 FQGNSA. The ends were cut back, 1 base at V and 1 base at J, with 8 bases in the middle. The chain's CDR3 is CASSLGEISYEQYF. CDR3 DNA sequence: TGTGCCAGCAGCTTAGGTGAGATTTCCTACGAGCAGTACTTC.

The sample holds many counts of this clonotype. This rearrangement joins TRBV19 to TRBJ2-1, with 10 bases that match TRBD2. The ends lost 0 bases at V and 4 bases at J; junction bases unmatched: 6. From germline, CDR1 is LNHDA and CDR2 SQIVND (reference sequence). The CDR3 is made up of 17 amino acids. CDR3 loop: CASSIDASGRGYNEQFF. CDR3 DNA: TGTGCCAGTAGTATAGATGCTAGCGGGAGAGGGTACAATGAGCAGTTCTTC.

This clonotype was seen ten or more times. The chain joins TRBV20-1 to TRBJ2-1, with 7 bases matching TRBD2. Germline V gene lookup returns CDR1 DFQATT and CDR2 SNEGSKA (reference sequence). The CDR3 contains 15 residues. After removal of 1 base from V and 12 bases from J, the junction contained 15 bases not matched to a gene. The CDR3 sequence: CSARAHPSIPGGQFF. The DNA of the CDR3 is TGCAGTGCTAGAGCTCACCCTTCCATCCCGGGGGGGCAGTTCTTC.

The chain recombines TRBV28 with TRBJ2-7; D may be TRBD2 (6 bases). This CDR3 comprises 11 residues. V was clipped by 8 bases and J by 3 bases, with 8 bases between them. Germline CDR1 is MDHEN and CDR2 is SYDVKM. As DNA, the CDR3 is TGTGCCAGCGGCGGGGTCTACGAGCAGTACTTC. Protein product: CASGGVYEQYF.

V usage is TRBV7-9 and J usage is TRBJ2-2, with D possibly matching TRBD2 (6 bases). The germline CDR1 and CDR2 sequences are SEHNR and FQNEAQ (reference sequence). This CDR3 region has 15 residues. V was clipped by 4 bases and J by 6 bases, with 15 bases between them. CDR3 coding DNA: TGTGCCAGCAGCTCGTCCGGGGGAGGTTCCGGGGAGCTGTTTTTT. Its translation: CASSSSGGGSGELFF.

This clonotype has ten or more counts. The chain carries TRBV10-2 and TRBJ2-1; 10 bases match TRBD2. The CDR3 is 14 amino acids. V lost 4 bases and J lost 6; bases outside the gene matches: 3. Germline CDR1 WSHSY, CDR2 SAAADI. The CDR3: CASSALAGTNEQFF. The DNA of the CDR3 is TGCGCCAGCAGTGCACTAGCGGGGACCAATGAGCAGTTCTTC.

For this clonotype: A much larger clone lies one base from this, so it may be a read error. The chain has TRBV29-1 and TRBJ2-7; 7 positions agree with TRBD1. The CDR3 is made up of 12 amino acids. V lost 7 bases, J lost 7 bases, and 10 bases stayed unmatched. In germline, CDR1 is SQVTM, CDR2 ANQGSEA. For the CDR3, the DNA is TGCAGCGCTGGACAGGCGGCTGGGGAGCAGTACTTC. Translation: CSAGQAAGEQYF.

In its sample, this clonotype was seen a few times. The chain combines TRBV27 with TRBJ1-6, with no clear D. V was clipped by 5 bases and J by 9 bases, with 8 bases between them. The germline gives CDR1 MNHEY, CDR2 SMNVEV (reference sequence). The CDR3 has 12 amino acids. In nucleotides, the CDR3 is TGTGCCAGCAGTCCTATCGGTTCACCCCTCCACTTT. Translated, it gives CASSPIGSPLHF.

This clonotype was seen a handful of times. This chain uses TRBV5-1 with TRBJ2-2; D is uncertain. Trimming took 5 bases from V and 1 from J, leaving 15 bases between them. Germline lookup yields CDR1 SGHRS and CDR2 YFSETQ. The CDR3 is made up of 16 amino acids. This chain's CDR3 is CASSPNPLVNTGELFF. The DNA for the CDR3 is TGCGCCAGCAGTCCGAATCCTCTGGTGAACACCGGGGAGCTGTTTTTT.

At least ten counts were recorded for this clonotype. The chain combines TRBV11-2 with TRBJ2-3; D remains ambiguous. The CDR3 runs to 15 residues. V gave up 0 bases and J gave up 6 bases, with 13 bases separating them. The germline V gene encodes CDR1 SGHAT and CDR2 FQNNGV. CDR3 residues: CASSLDPRPTDTQYF. The CDR3 coding sequence is TGTGCCAGCAGCTTAGATCCCCGACCGACGGATACGCAGTATTTT.

This clonotype has only a few counts. This chain joins TRBV27 and TRBJ2-6; D remains unclear. CDR1 MNHEY and CDR2 SMNVEV come from the germline V gene (reference sequence). The V end lost 3 bases, the J end lost 5 bases, and 8 bases lay between the germline ends. The CDR3 has 14 amino acids. CDR3 residues: CASSLRSRANVLTF. As DNA, the CDR3 is TGTGCCAGCAGTTTGAGGTCTAGGGCCAACGTCCTGACTTTC.

This clonotype was counted a few times. The chain recombines TRBV7-6 with TRBJ2-3; maybe TRBD2 (6 bases). V was trimmed by 5 bases and J by 1 base, leaving 10 bases between them. CDR3 size: 14 residues. Germline V gives CDR1 SGHVS, CDR2 FNYEAQ. Here the CDR3 DNA reads TGTGCCAGCAGCAGGGACTGGGGCACAGATACGCAGTATTTT. Encoded protein: CASSRDWGTDTQYF.

In its sample, this clonotype was seen many times. V and J are TRBV29-1 and TRBJ2-1, with a possible D match to TRBD1 (6 bases). Germline V gene lookup returns CDR1 SQVTM and CDR2 ANQGSEA. CDR3 size: 14 residues. Trimming took off 5 bases at V and 4 bases at J, with 15 bases between the two ends. CDR3 loop: CSVPDKTGYNEQFF. CDR3 sequence (DNA): TGCAGCGTTCCAGATAAGACAGGATACAATGAGCAGTTCTTC.